This TCR beta chain emerged from a study of vaccination and CD4 T cells after COVID-19. Looking at the study overall: Nasal swab PCR detected SARS-CoV-2 in convalescent patients, who comprised eight to ten mild cases and one severe case. Median time from COVID diagnosis to post-COVID sampling was over 85 days (35 to 161). Post-vaccine specimens were obtained a median roughly 70 days after dose two (range 14 to 241).

The treatment: approximately 10-day PBMC culture with coronavirus spike peptide pools or control peptides (ViraFEST assay). On this clonotype itself: Antigen specificity is unknown.

Scientists ran DNA taken from cultured CD4+ T cells through the Oncomine TCR Beta short-read assay for sequencing. Each CDR3 protein gets one entry after TCRdb re-called the PCR reads with MiXCR. The table includes about 21,000 distinct CDR3 sequences, 45% to 60% detected once. The germline V gene has CDR1 DFQATT and CDR2 SNEGSKA (reference sequence). The CDR3 spans 10 residues. Trimming cost V 2 bases and J 5 bases, with 3 bases left between them. This sequence originates from a human donor who had recovered from COVID-19. This chain links TRBV20-1 with TRBJ2-5, with D unresolved. The specimen sequenced was CD4+ T cells from blood, cultured in vitro. The CDR3 is CSARKETQYF. In nucleotides, the CDR3 is TGCAGTGCTAGAAAGGAGACCCAGTACTTC.